Many counts were recorded for the clone carrying this T cell receptor beta chain. Its antigen is unidentified. The sample belongs to a study of naive and memory T cell subsets. After removal of 1 base from V and 4 bases from J, the junction contained 16 bases not matched to a gene. Germline CDR1 reads SQVTM; CDR2 reads ANQGSEA. The CDR3 spans 18 residues. Both TRBC1 and TRBC2 were covered by a beta constant-region primer of two equimolar oligonucleotides. Ligated cDNA was amplified by four rounds of PCR with nested alpha and beta constant-region primers and SP2. TCRdb re-derived calls from the UMI-ligation and nested PCR reads in MiXCR, one entry per CDR3 protein. The sample has some 82,000 distinct CDR3 sequences; around 10% are singletons. Points from the study as a whole: Naive repertoires, especially CD8, held a few larger clonotypes, possibly memory cells re-expressing CD45RA. Clonotypes here are unpaired alpha or beta chain sequences.

This chain connects TRBV29-1 to TRBJ2-1; TRBD2 matches at 7 bases. Sequences were obtained from naive CD4+ T cells from blood. The sequence came from a human donor in good health. The CDR3 DNA reads as TGCAGCGTTGAAGCAGCTAGCGGACGGTTACAAATGTACAATGAGCAGTTCTTC. Protein sequence: CSVEAASGRLQMYNEQFF.